What follows are 8 T cell receptor beta chains derived from one specimen sequenced in a study of cytomegalovirus exposure and HLA in healthy donors. A multiplex PCR was run with 60 Vbeta primers and 13 Jbeta primers. Sequenced by immunoSEQ multiplex PCR; TCRdb stores in-frame clones only, minus some. Seen here are about 180,000 clones, approximately 72% observed once, and the top ten hold under 3%. Sequencing used PBMCs. The origin of the receptors is a human donor in good health.

The rearrangement links TRBV7-8 to TRBJ1-5; TRBD1 might be the D (6 bases). Deletions cut 1 base from V and 6 bases from J, with 10 bases between. The germline CDR1 and CDR2 sequences are SGHVS and FQNEAQ. CDR3 length: 14 residues. CDR3 in DNA: TGTGCCAGCAGCTTAGACAGGGTGGGTCAGCCCCAGCATTTT. Its translation: CASSLDRVGQPQHF.

A few counts support this clone. Here the CDR3 reads CASSRDKTLPNYGYTF. CDR3 DNA: TGTGCCAGCAGCCGGGACAAGACATTACCCAACTATGGCTACACCTTC. This sequence joins TRBV4-2 and TRBJ1-2; tentative D call: TRBD1 (6 bases). The CDR3 has 16 residues. V dropped 4 bases and J dropped 2 bases, with 17 bases sitting between them. Per the germline V gene, CDR1 is LGHNA and CDR2 is YNFKEQ.

The chain uses TRBV21-1 and TRBJ2-3; the D segment call TRBD1 is taken from the table without a DNA check. TRBV21-1 constitutes a pseudogene. This CDR3 comprises 14 residues. CDR3: CASSKSQGAYTQYF. In DNA form, the CDR3 reads TGTGCCAGCAGCAAGTCACAGGGGGCGTATACGCAGTATTTT.

The chain joins TRBV5-4 to TRBJ1-5; 9 bases line up with TRBD1. Germline CDR1 reads SGHNT; CDR2 reads YYREEE (reference sequence). The CDR3 runs 15 residues. Trimming at V came to 0 bases and at J to 3 bases, leaving 1 base not matched to a gene. In DNA form, the CDR3 reads TGTGCCAGCAGCTTGGACAGGGGGCCCAATCAGCCCCAGCATTTT. Its protein product is CASSLDRGPNQPQHF. Filled out from reference TRBV5-4 and TRBJ1-5, the complete variable domain reads ETGVTQSPTHLIKTRGQQVTLRCSSQSGHNTVSWYQQALGQGPQFIFQYYREEENGRGNFPPRFSGLQFPNYSSELNVNALELDDSALYLCASSLDRGPNQPQHFGDGTRLSIL.

The rearrangement links TRBV7-2 to TRBJ1-5; 7 bases are a match to TRBD1. This CDR3 region has 14 residues. Germline V gene data show CDR1 as SGHTA and CDR2 as FQGNSA. V was clipped by 6 bases and J by 6 bases; unmatched bases: 8. The CDR3: CASSTQGVGQPQHF. In DNA, the CDR3 is TGTGCCAGCAGTACCCAGGGGGTCGGTCAGCCCCAGCATTTT. Full variable domain (missing parts from reference TRBV7-2 and TRBJ1-5): GAGVSQSPSNKVTEKGKDVELRCDPISGHTALYWYRQSLGQGLEFLIYFQGNSAPDKSGLPSDRFSAERTGGSVSTLTIQRTQQEDSAVYLCASSTQGVGQPQHFGDGTRLSIL.

With regard to this clone: An end of the junction does not agree with germline; a read error may underlie this. The chain combines TRBV7-7 with TRBJ2-2; perhaps TRBD1 as D (6 bases). The CDR3 spans 14 residues. Per the germline V gene, CDR1 is SSHAT and CDR2 is FNYEAQ (reference sequence). The CDR3 region is CASSSTGNTGELFF. The CDR3 bases are TGTGCTAGCAGCTCGACAGGGAACACCGGGGAGCTGTTTTTT.

The rearrangement links TRBV7-9 to TRBJ2-1; no reliable D call. CDR1 SEHNR and CDR2 FQNEAQ come from the germline V gene (reference sequence). The CDR3 has 14 residues. Trimming took 4 bases from V and 5 from J, leaving 12 bases between them. DNA of the CDR3: TGTGCCAGCAGCTCGTCCACGAGAAACAATGAGCAGTTCTTC. Translation gives CASSSSTRNNEQFF.

The chain couples TRBV29-1 to TRBJ2-1; TRBD1 might be the D (6 bases). V gave up 5 bases and J gave up 6 bases, with 11 bases separating them. This CDR3 contains 12 residues. CDR1 and CDR2 (germline): SQVTM, ANQGSEA. This CDR3 reads CSVLVGGNEQFF. The CDR3 region has the DNA TGCAGCGTTTTGGTAGGGGGCAATGAGCAGTTCTTC.